Presented here are 8 T cell receptor beta chains from one specimen sequenced in a study of OX40 agonist ivuxolimab in advanced cancers. Libraries were prepared by immunoSEQ multiplex PCR; TCRdb keeps only in-frame clonotypes and omits some of them. The sample lists 48,000 or so clones; 70% to 90% were seen once. Sequenced material: CD4+ or CD8+ T cells sorted from blood, taken in a trial of the OX40 agonist ivuxolimab. These receptors were collected from an adult with an advanced solid tumor such as melanoma, head and neck, liver or kidney cancer.

V gene TRBV21-1 combines with J gene TRBJ2-3; TRBD2 is the table's D call and was not checked against the DNA. TRBV21-1 is termed a pseudogene. There are 16 residues in the CDR3. DNA for the CDR3: TGTGCCAGCAGCATATTTATGGCGGGGGGGCAAGATACGCAGTATTTT. Translation: CASSIFMAGGQDTQYF.

The genes are TRBV5-5 and TRBJ2-7, with D hard to call. Germline-derived CDR1 and CDR2 are SGHKS and YYEKEE (reference sequence). The CDR3 runs 16 residues. The V and J ends lost 0 bases and 6 bases respectively, with 19 bases between them. CDR3 in DNA: TGTGCCAGCAGCTTGGGTCCACGACCCAACCAAGGCGAGCAGTACTTC. It encodes CASSLGPRPNQGEQYF.

The gene calls are TRBV10-3 and TRBJ1-1; D is possibly TRBD1 (6 bases). Per the germline V gene, CDR1 is ENHRY and CDR2 is SYGVKD. The CDR3 runs 14 residues. Trimming shortened V by 6 bases and J by 5 bases, and 16 bases separated the two germline ends. This chain's CDR3 is CAISPLQGQTEAFF. CDR3 coding DNA: TGTGCCATCAGCCCTCTACAGGGTCAGACTGAAGCTTTCTTT.

This chain uses TRBV6-5 with TRBJ1-1; D remains unclear. The ends were cut back, 0 bases at V and 0 bases at J, with 8 bases in the middle. The CDR3 has 15 residues. Germline CDR1 MNHEY, CDR2 SVGAGI. The CDR3 sequence is CASSYSKFLNTEAFF. In DNA, the CDR3 is TGTGCCAGCAGTTACTCGAAATTCCTGAACACTGAAGCTTTCTTT.

CDR3 nucleotide sequence: TGTGCCAGCAGCCCAAGTGTGGGCGGGGGGGCCCCAGAGACCCAGTACTTC. This codes for CASSPSVGGGAPETQYF. The chain combines TRBV9 with TRBJ2-5, with TRBD2 matching 9 bases. CDR1 SGDLS and CDR2 YYNGEE come from the germline V gene. V shed 4 bases, J shed 4 bases, and the junction held 14 bases outside the gene matches. The CDR3 length is 17 residues.

This rearrangement joins TRBV23-1 to TRBJ2-2, with D tentatively TRBD2 (7 bases). TRBV23-1 is known as an ORF, though its function is uncertain. The CDR3 loop spans 18 amino acids. V was cut by 3 bases and J by 0 bases, with 17 bases left in between. The CDR3 reads CASSQSFRGASNTGELFF. Written as DNA, the CDR3 is TGCGCCAGCAGTCAGTCGTTTCGGGGGGCATCGAACACCGGGGAGCTGTTTTTT.

This clone has a single count. The chain combines TRBV10-3 with TRBJ2-3, with D tentatively TRBD1 (6 bases). The germline V gene has CDR1 ENHRY and CDR2 SYGVKD. The germline V and J ends were trimmed by 5 bases and 0 bases, with 12 bases remaining between them. This CDR3 is 15 amino acids long. DNA of the CDR3: TGTGCCATCAGTCCCCTGGACAGCAGCACAGATACGCAGTATTTT. Residues: CAISPLDSSTDTQYF.

V and J are TRBV10-3 and TRBJ2-7, with TRBD1 identical over 11 bases. Germline assignment: CDR1 ENHRY and CDR2 SYGVKD. The CDR3 covers 15 residues. J was trimmed by 3 bases and V by 0 bases; bases with no gene match: 1. The CDR3 coding sequence is TGTGCCATCAGTGAGTCCGGGACAGGGGGCTACGAGCAGTACTTC. It is translated as CAISESGTGGYEQYF.